The present T cell receptor (beta chain) was sequenced within a study of regulatory T cells in long-lasting Graves disease (dated by TCRdb to about 2021). Looking at the study overall: Persistent Graves' disease was defined as antithyroid drug treatment for over 5 years with persistently positive TSH receptor autoantibodies. A total of 33 samples were covered by TCR sequencing, comprising around 13 persistent and around 20 newly diagnosed Graves' disease patients. Antithyroid drugs had been taken for approximately ten years on average by persistent Graves' disease patients in the clinical cohort. Persistent Graves' disease patients were compared with newly diagnosed Graves' disease patients by peripheral blood TCR sequencing and RNA sequencing. The study was registered as a clinical trial and conducted in China. Findings and caveats that apply to the study as a whole: Peripheral blood alone was examined, since thyroid tissue, which constituted the primary lesion, could not be accessed. Compared with newly diagnosed patients, persistent Graves' disease patients had lower TCR Shannon entropy and fewer highly expanded clones, which suggests clonal expansion. Only the TCR beta chain was sequenced and analyzed. Persistent disease showed preferential use of TRBV28, TRBJ1-2 and TRBJ2-5, whereas newly diagnosed disease favored TRBV20-1 and TRBJ2-1. More public clonotypes were shared among persistent patients (roughly 2,700) than among newly diagnosed patients (roughly 1,000). The small sample size was acknowledged by the authors as a limitation that may reduce accuracy.

CDR1 and CDR2 (SGHDT, YYEEEE) derive from the germline V gene. V is cut by 3 bases and J by 1 base, and the space between the germline ends is 13 bases. Including the terminal cysteine and phenylalanine, the CDR3 comprises 15 residues. Only the CDR3 portion is preserved as DNA: 45 bases, with reading frame beginning at the first base. Libraries were built with multiplex PCR. TCRdb lists the instrument as Illumina HiSeq 4000. To build TCR beta libraries, CDR3 regions were amplified by Arm-PCR using iRepertoire HTBI primers. Before sequencing, the PCR products went through gel purification. Per the original workflow: A total of 62 TRBV and 14 TRBJ segments were identified across samples and were used for gene usage analysis of CDR3 amino acid clonotypes. COPE and FqMerger were used to merge the filtered high-quality paired reads into contigs. Contigs were aligned with BLAST to IMGT TRBV, TRBD and TRBJ reference genes, and CDR3 was defined per IMGT. Any clonotype with a frequency above 0.1% was classified as a highly expanded clone. Shannon entropy was used to measure repertoire diversity, and the Gini coefficient was used to measure V-J evenness. Clonotypes shared by more than one individual were considered public. Using fastp at Q25 and MiXCR, TCRdb reprocessed the public reads and kept productive beta chains. When rows share a CDR3 protein, they turn into one entry using the most common DNA and genes. The V and J calls and clone size come from TCRdb's table, not from the authors' own analysis. The sample table shows 400,000 or so distinct CDR3 sequences, and less than 25% are seen once. Of the sample, around 20% falls within the top ten clones.

Read against the paper, the sample's time point label means: persistent/refractory GD, antithyroid drugs over 5 years with positive TRAb. For both TCR sequencing and RNA sequencing, RNA was extracted from PBMCs using TRIzol. The diagnosis of Graves' disease was made according to American Thyroid Association guidelines. Patients were recruited from an endocrinology department in Xi'an, China. Each patient gave 7.5 to 10 milliliters of peripheral blood, collected in an EDTA anticoagulant tube. Ficoll Paque Plus density gradient separation was used to isolate PBMCs, and no further T cell sorting was done. An Agilent 2100 Bioanalyzer and agarose gel were used to check RNA quality, while a NanoDrop 2000 measured RNA concentration. This clonotype was counted between two and nine times. No antigen is known for it. No base quality values were provided; no much bigger clone lies one nucleotide off.

The chain joins TRBV5-6 to TRBJ1-1, with the identity of the D gene unclear. The TCR was taken from a female donor with Graves disease. This specimen consisted of peripheral blood mononuclear cells (PBMCs), obtained when the disease was refractory, from a patient treated with antithyroid drugs. At the DNA level, the sequence is TGTGCCAGCAGCTATCGGACCGCATGGAACACTGAAGCTTTCTTT. It is translated as CASSYRTAWNTEAFF.